This TCR beta chain derives from a study of shared clonotypes between healthy human individuals. Profiling relied on immunoSEQ multiplex PCR, and the TCRdb table lists in-frame clones only, not all of them. The sample lists hundreds of thousands of clones, about 73% seen once, with 10% in the top ten. Sequencing input: memory CD4+ T cells sorted from blood. The subset is: CD45RA-negative fraction. The TCR was taken from a man younger than 40 in good health.

The chain's CDR3 is CASSQDSRRTTDTQYF. The CDR3 region has the DNA TGCGCCAGCAGCCAAGATAGTAGGCGTACCACAGATACGCAGTATTTT. The rearrangement links TRBV4-3 to TRBJ2-3; D not certain. Germline values: CDR1 LGHNA, CDR2 YSLEER. This CDR3 has 16 amino acids. The V end lost 0 bases, the J end lost 2 bases, and 12 bases lay between the germline ends.